The 8 T cell receptor beta chains reported below all come from one sample, sequenced in a study of CD8 T cells in Susac syndrome. The RNA, about 0.45 to 1 ug, was put through reverse transcription using random hexamers. TCRdb used MiXCR to reprocess the immunoSEQ multiplex PCR reads, holding one entry per CDR3 protein. Of about 60,000 distinct CDR3 sequences in the sample, around nine tenths were seen once. Sequencing was done on a sample of CD8+ T cells from PBMCs. The receptors originated from a human donor in good health.

The chain carries TRBV20-1 and TRBJ2-1; 16 nucleotides line up with TRBD2. There are 18 residues in the CDR3. CDR1 is DFQATT and CDR2 is SNEGSKA in the germline V gene (reference sequence). The V and J ends lost 5 bases and 2 bases, in that order; junction bases with no gene match: 9. The DNA of the CDR3 is TGCAGTGCTCCGGGACTAGCGGGGGGGCCTATGCCCTACAATGAGCAGTTCTTC. Translating it yields CSAPGLAGGPMPYNEQFF.

This clonotype was recorded a few times. The rearrangement joins TRBV6-1 to TRBJ2-7; perhaps TRBD2 as D (5 bases). The length of the CDR3 is 15 residues. Germline-derived CDR1 and CDR2 are MNHNS and SASEGT. V was cut by 2 bases and J by 0 bases, with 11 bases left in between. CDR3 coding DNA: TGTGCCAGCAGTGAATTTCGAGGGTTCTCCTACGAGCAGTACTTC. This sequence encodes CASSEFRGFSYEQYF.

The chain recombines TRBV13 with TRBJ1-1; D unresolved. The CDR3 extends over 14 amino acids. Germline V gene data show CDR1 as PRHDT and CDR2 as FYEKMQ (reference sequence). V was trimmed by 1 base and J by 1 base, leaving 7 bases between them. CDR3 protein: CASSLEFGNTEAFF. Written as DNA, the CDR3 is TGTGCCAGCAGCTTAGAATTCGGGAACACTGAAGCTTTCTTT.

The chain links TRBV7-8 to TRBJ1-2; unclear D gene. In germline, CDR1 is SGHVS, CDR2 FQNEAQ. CDR3 length: 17 residues. V lost 1 base and J 6 bases, leaving 21 bases between the germline ends. The CDR3 DNA is TGTGCCAGCAGCTTAGAATCCTATTCGGCGGTAGCAAATGGCTACACCTTC. Amino acids: CASSLESYSAVANGYTF.

The chain uses TRBV11-2 and TRBJ2-1, with a weak D call TRBD1 (6 bases). V lost 3 bases and J lost 3, with 18 bases in between. The germline V gene encodes CDR1 SGHAT and CDR2 FQNNGV. The CDR3 consists of 17 residues. The CDR3 loop reads CASSFTPGAGYYNEQFF. The DNA of the CDR3 is TGTGCCAGCAGCTTTACGCCAGGGGCCGGGTACTACAATGAGCAGTTCTTC.

This clonotype was detected once. The V and J genes are TRBV15 and TRBJ2-7; 10 positions agree with TRBD1. The length of the CDR3 is 13 residues. V was clipped by 5 bases and J by 7 bases; unmatched bases: 5. Germline V gene sequence: CDR1 LNHNV, CDR2 YYDKDF (reference sequence). This CDR3 is CATSWDRGIEQYF. The CDR3 DNA sequence: TGTGCCACCAGCTGGGACAGGGGAATTGAGCAGTACTTC. Full variable domain (outside the CDR3, taken from reference TRBV15 and TRBJ2-7): DAMVIQNPRYQVTQFGKPVTLSCSQTLNHNVMYWYQQKSSQAPKLLFHYYDKDFNNEADTPDNFQSRRPNTSFCFLDIRSPGLGDTAMYLCATSWDRGIEQYFGPGTRLTVT.

The rearrangement joins TRBV7-2 to TRBJ2-7, with D tentatively TRBD1 or TRBD2 (5 bases each). This CDR3 has 14 residues. Germline V gene lookup returns CDR1 SGHTA and CDR2 FQGNSA. Trimming pared 4 bases from V and 2 bases from J, leaving 12 bases between. The CDR3 sequence is CASSSRDGTYEQYF. The CDR3 DNA follows: TGTGCCAGCAGCTCCCGGGACGGCACCTACGAGCAGTACTTC.

V is TRBV20-1 and J is TRBJ2-1, with 7 bases fitting TRBD2. There are 12 residues in the CDR3. V lost 6 bases and J lost 9; bases outside the gene matches: 8. Germline CDR1 and CDR2: DFQATT and SNEGSKA (reference sequence). The CDR3 is CSAGGGVGEQFF. In nucleotides, the CDR3 is TGCAGTGCGGGGGGAGGGGTTGGTGAGCAGTTCTTC.